The 20 T cell receptor beta chains listed next were all sequenced from one sample in a study of early stage breast cancer tumors. Sequenced by immunoSEQ multiplex PCR; TCRdb stores in-frame clones only, minus some. The sample lists 25,000 to 35,000 clones, around three quarters occurring once. The sample consisted of blood. The receptors originated from a person in their sixties or seventies with breast cancer.

The table lists this clone with a count of one. The V and J genes are TRBV6-4 and TRBJ2-7; 11 bases fit TRBD2. This CDR3 has 12 residues. Germline values: CDR1 MRHNA, CDR2 SNTAGT. Unmatched junction bases numbered 6, after V lost 11 bases and J lost 6 bases. This chain's CDR3 is CADLAGGGEQYF. CDR3 nucleotide sequence: TGTGCCGACCTAGCGGGAGGTGGCGAGCAGTACTTC.

The CDR3 DNA sequence: TGCGCCAGCAGTGCAGGGACAGGGGTGGGCGAGCAGTACTTC. This encodes CASSAGTGVGEQYF. J is TRBJ2-7 and V is TRBV10-1, with TRBD1 matching 10 bases. The trim removed 4 bases at V and 6 bases at J, leaving 6 bases unmatched. The germline V gene has CDR1 WNHNN and CDR2 SYGVQD (reference sequence). This CDR3 is built from 14 residues.

The rearrangement links TRBV5-1 to TRBJ2-3; 10 bases fit TRBD2. This CDR3 contains 17 residues. From germline, CDR1 is SGHRS and CDR2 YFSETQ. V lost 1 base, J lost 4 bases, and 9 bases stayed unmatched. The CDR3 here is CASSLTPLSGRADTQYF. The CDR3, as DNA: TGCGCCAGCAGCTTGACCCCGCTAAGCGGGAGGGCAGATACGCAGTATTTT.

This chain connects TRBV30 to TRBJ2-3; 9 positions match TRBD1. The CDR3 totals 13 residues. Germline V gene lookup returns CDR1 GTSNPN and CDR2 SVGIG (reference sequence). V trimming: 8 bases; J trimming: 3 bases; junction bases outside the gene matches: 6. The CDR3 spells CAAGTGFTDTQYF. For the CDR3, the DNA is TGTGCCGCTGGGACAGGGTTTACAGATACGCAGTATTTT.

CDR3: CAWSVSVNKQYF. The CDR3 DNA follows: TGTGCCTGGAGTGTATCAGTAAATAAGCAGTACTTC. This chain connects TRBV30 to TRBJ2-7; no definite D call. This CDR3 is 12 amino acids long. The V gene's germline CDR1 is GTSNPN and CDR2 SVGIG (reference sequence). V gave up 0 bases and J gave up 8 bases, with 11 bases separating them.

This clone was found a few times. The chain is built from TRBV9 and TRBJ1-5; 9 nucleotides agree with TRBD1. The CDR3 covers 15 residues. The germline gives CDR1 SGDLS, CDR2 YYNGEE. V shed 4 bases, J shed 6 bases, and the junction held 8 bases outside the gene matches. CDR3 region: CASSQGTGTPQPQHF. The CDR3 nucleotides read TGTGCCAGCAGCCAGGGGACAGGGACACCTCAGCCCCAGCATTTT.

The V and J genes are TRBV9 and TRBJ2-7; a possible D gene is TRBD2 (6 bases). Germline V gene data show CDR1 as SGDLS and CDR2 as YYNGEE. This CDR3 has 14 amino acids. Between the trimmed V and J ends, which lost 0 bases and 3 bases, there was a span of 10 bases. This CDR3 is CASSVVRGFYEQYF. The CDR3 DNA is TGTGCCAGCAGCGTAGTTCGGGGGTTCTACGAGCAGTACTTC.

The V call is TRBV5-6, the J call TRBJ2-7; 8 positions match TRBD1. Looked up from germline, CDR1 is SGHDT and CDR2 is YYEEEE. The CDR3 spans 15 residues. V lost 4 bases, J lost 7 bases, and 13 bases stayed unmatched. CDR3 sequence (DNA): TGTGCCAGCAGCCCACAAAGCAGGGGGCGCTGGGAGCAGTACTTC. This translates into CASSPQSRGRWEQYF.

This chain connects TRBV11-3 to TRBJ1-5; D unresolved. The germline V gene has CDR1 SGHNT and CDR2 YENEEA. The CDR3 consists of 13 residues. The ends were cut back, 1 base at V and 8 bases at J, with 9 bases in the middle. CDR3 nucleotide sequence: TGTGCCAGCAGCTTAGGGGCGAAGGAGCCCCAGCATTTT. The encoded protein is CASSLGAKEPQHF.

This sequence joins TRBV7-9 and TRBJ1-1, with D perhaps matching TRBD1 (5 bases). This CDR3 spans 13 amino acids. V was trimmed by 5 bases and J by 8 bases, leaving 15 bases between them. Germline V CDR1 and CDR2: SEHNR, FQNEAQ (reference sequence). The CDR3 spells CASSPQGAREAFF. The DNA for the CDR3 is TGTGCCAGCAGCCCCCAAGGGGCAAGAGAAGCTTTCTTT.

This chain uses TRBV5-1 with TRBJ2-6; D unresolved. V was trimmed by 1 base and J by 4 bases, leaving 12 bases between them. Germline CDR1 SGHRS, CDR2 YFSETQ. The CDR3 contains 16 residues. The CDR3 nucleotides are TGCGCCAGCAGCTTGCTCGGAGCTGAAGGGGCCAACGTCCTGACTTTC. Amino acids: CASSLLGAEGANVLTF.

This clone was observed a few times. The chain uses TRBV18 and TRBJ1-1; D call uncertain. Per germline, CDR1 KGHSH and CDR2 LQKENI. Trimming shortened V by 6 bases and J by 3 bases, and 11 bases separated the two germline ends. The CDR3 totals 13 residues. CDR3 sequence reads: CASSEGEDTEAFF. The CDR3 DNA reads as TGTGCCAGCTCCGAGGGAGAGGACACTGAAGCTTTCTTT.

The gene calls are TRBV5-1 and TRBJ2-1; 7 positions agree with TRBD2. V was pared by 2 bases and J by 2 bases, with 10 bases of the junction left unmatched. The CDR3 loop spans 17 amino acids. Germline V CDR1 and CDR2: SGHRS, YFSETQ. As DNA, the CDR3 is TGCGCCAGCAGCTTTGGCGCGGGAGTAGGAACCTACAATGAGCAGTTCTTC. This encodes CASSFGAGVGTYNEQFF.

This clone has only a few counts. The gene calls are TRBV7-2 and TRBJ2-3, with TRBD1 identical over 10 bases. The J segment lost 2 bases and the V segment lost 2 bases, leaving 7 bases of the junction unmatched. This CDR3 region has 17 residues. Germline CDR1 is SGHTA and CDR2 is FQGNSA. CDR3: CASSLYETGGVTDTQYF. The CDR3 DNA sequence: TGTGCCAGCAGCTTATATGAGACAGGGGGCGTCACAGATACGCAGTATTTT.

The chain recombines TRBV11-3 with TRBJ2-7; tentatively, D is TRBD2 (5 bases). Trimming took 4 bases from V and 2 from J, leaving 9 bases between them. Per the germline V gene, CDR1 is SGHNT and CDR2 is YENEEA. CDR3 length: 13 residues. The DNA for the CDR3 is TGTGCCAGCAGCTCCTACGGGACCTACGAGCAGTACTTC. Protein sequence: CASSSYGTYEQYF.

The rearrangement uses TRBV7-2 and TRBJ1-4, with a tentative D call TRBD1 (5 bases). Trimming stripped 1 base from V and 3 bases from J, with 6 bases between. This CDR3 has 14 amino acids. The germline V gene has CDR1 SGHTA and CDR2 FQGNSA. The CDR3 nucleotides read TGTGCCAGCAGCTTAGGGACATCTAATGAAAAACTGTTTTTT. Amino acids: CASSLGTSNEKLFF.

This rearrangement joins TRBV9 to TRBJ1-1, with a possible D match to TRBD1 (6 bases). The V and J ends lost 3 bases and 8 bases respectively, with 11 bases between them. The CDR3 runs 12 residues. Germline CDR1 reads SGDLS; CDR2 reads YYNGEE. The CDR3 loop reads CASSGSGTEAFF. CDR3 nucleotide sequence: TGTGCCAGCAGCGGTAGTGGGACAGAAGCTTTCTTT.

This clone was observed a few times. The V call is TRBV7-2, the J call TRBJ1-5; no definite D call. CDR1 is SGHTA, CDR2 FQGNSA, per germline. V was cut by 2 bases and J by 7 bases, with 9 bases left in between. The CDR3 is made up of 13 amino acids. This CDR3 is CASSLIRSQPQHF. The CDR3 DNA reads TGTGCCAGCAGCTTAATCCGAAGCCAGCCCCAGCATTTT.

The gene calls are TRBV15 and TRBJ2-3; maybe TRBD2 (6 bases). Per germline, CDR1 LNHNV and CDR2 YYDKDF (reference sequence). V was cut by 3 bases and J by 0 bases, with 13 bases left in between. CDR3 length: 16 amino acids. CDR3 nucleotides: TGTGCCACCAGCAGGGGGGACTCAGCTAGCACAGATACGCAGTATTTT. Amino acid sequence: CATSRGDSASTDTQYF.

The rearrangement joins TRBV20-1 to TRBJ2-5; D gene uncertain. V was clipped by 6 bases and J by 4 bases, with 9 bases between them. Germline CDR1 and CDR2: DFQATT and SNEGSKA (reference sequence). The CDR3 spans 11 residues. The CDR3 DNA is TGCAGTGCGCCCCGAGGAGAGACCCAGTACTTC. Translating gives CSAPRGETQYF.